This passage covers 28 T cell receptor beta chains from one sample sequenced in a study of T cells in Graves' hyperthyroidism and ophthalmopathy. Using RNA transcripts as the source, TCR beta CDR3 regions were amplified. HTBI primers were employed in a first-round RT-PCR of the TCR CDR3. TCRdb itself ran the multiplex PCR reads through MiXCR, one entry per CDR3 protein. The sample lists hundreds of thousands of distinct CDR3 sequences, around 20% seen once, with under 35% in the top ten. Specimen: blood. The origin of the receptors is a man aged 30 to 45 with Graves' ophthalmopathy.

Many counts were recorded for this clonotype. This chain links TRBV6-2 or TRBV6-3 with TRBJ2-7; D is possibly TRBD2 (5 bases). CDR3 size: 14 residues. Between the trimmed V and J ends, which lost 6 bases and 5 bases, there was a span of 17 bases. The germline CDR1 and CDR2 sequences are MNHEY and SVGEGT. In DNA form, the CDR3 reads TGTGCCAGCAGCCCCGGGATAAGAAGCCACGAGCAGTACTTC. Translated, it gives CASSPGIRSHEQYF.

The CDR3: CASSPDLAGGTDTQYF. In nucleotides, the CDR3 is TGTGCCAGCTCACCAGATTTAGCGGGAGGAACAGATACGCAGTATTTT. The genes are TRBV18 and TRBJ2-3; 10 bases fit TRBD2. This CDR3 has 16 residues. Germline CDR1 is KGHSH and CDR2 is LQKENI. The ends lost 2 bases at V and 3 bases at J; junction bases unmatched: 5. Full variable domain (remainder filled in from reference TRBV18 and TRBJ2-3): NAGVMQNPRHLVRRRGQEARLRCSPMKGHSHVYWYRQLPEEGLKFMVYLQKENIIDESGMPKERFSAEFPKEGPSILRIQQVVRGDSAAYFCASSPDLAGGTDTQYFGPGTRLTVL.

The chain employs TRBV3-1 and TRBJ2-2; TRBD1 matches 10 bases. CDR3 length equals 16 residues. The V gene's germline CDR1 is LGHDT and CDR2 YNNKEL (reference sequence). Unmatched junction bases numbered 3, after V lost 3 bases and J lost 2 bases. CDR3 in amino acids: CASSHLTGGNTGELFF. The CDR3 DNA reads TGTGCCAGCAGCCACCTGACAGGGGGCAACACCGGGGAGCTGTTTTTT.

This rearrangement joins TRBV28 to TRBJ2-7; a weak D match, TRBD1 (7 bases). Germline CDR1 reads MDHEN; CDR2 reads SYDVKM. The CDR3 has 14 residues. Deletions cut 5 bases from V and 2 bases from J, with 13 bases between. CDR3 protein: CASSRQGGTYEQYF. For the CDR3, the DNA is TGTGCCAGCAGTCGGCAGGGGGGTACCTACGAGCAGTACTTC.

The rearrangement joins TRBV6-5 to TRBJ2-1; 12 nucleotides match TRBD2. The ends lost 0 bases at V and 0 bases at J; junction bases unmatched: 3. The CDR3 runs to 18 residues. In germline, CDR1 is MNHEY, CDR2 SVGAGI. CDR3 sequence reads: CASSYSRTSGNSYNEQFF. Written as DNA, the CDR3 is TGTGCCAGCAGTTACTCCCGGACTAGCGGGAACTCCTACAATGAGCAGTTCTTC.

The chain is built from TRBV24-1 and TRBJ2-5; 10 bases are a match to TRBD1. The CDR3 spans 14 residues. Germline-derived CDR1 and CDR2 are KGHDR and SFDVKD. Losses at the gene ends were 7 bases for V and 3 bases for J; bases not matched to a gene: 4. CDR3 loop: CATRGQGREETQYF. CDR3 nucleotides: TGTGCCACCAGGGGACAGGGGAGGGAAGAGACCCAGTACTTC.

This clonotype has only a few counts. The J gene is TRBJ2-7, the V gene TRBV5-1; D remains ambiguous. Trimming shortened V by 0 bases and J by 5 bases, and 15 bases separated the two germline ends. Germline V gives CDR1 SGHRS, CDR2 YFSETQ. This CDR3 contains 15 residues. The CDR3 DNA reads TGCGCCAGCAGCTTGGCAGGAATCCAACTCGACGAGCAGTACTTC. Translated, it gives CASSLAGIQLDEQYF.

This clonotype appeared many times. CDR3 loop: CASSLGQAASTDTQYF. In DNA form, the CDR3 reads TGTGCCAGCAGCCTCGGACAGGCTGCTAGCACAGATACGCAGTATTTT. The rearrangement links TRBV28 to TRBJ2-3, with 7 nucleotides matching TRBD1. The J segment lost 0 bases and the V segment lost 6 bases, leaving 9 bases of the junction unmatched. Germline assignment: CDR1 MDHEN and CDR2 SYDVKM. The CDR3 contains 16 residues.

There are a few counts of this clonotype. A much bigger clone sits one base away, suggesting this may be a read error. The V call is TRBV7-9, the J call TRBJ2-1; 7 bases are shared with TRBD2. Germline CDR1 SEHNR, CDR2 FQNEAQ (reference sequence). The CDR3 is 15 residues long. The V and J ends lost 5 bases and 2 bases, in that order; junction bases with no gene match: 6. CDR3 DNA: TGTGCCAGCAGCCGTTCAGCGGGAACCTACAATGAGCAGTTCTTC. Translated: CASSRSAGTYNEQFF.

Ten or more counts support this clonotype. The V gene is TRBV28, the J gene TRBJ2-5; D gene ambiguous. This CDR3 region has 15 residues. From germline, CDR1 is MDHEN and CDR2 SYDVKM. The ends were cut back, 2 bases at V and 1 base at J, with 11 bases in the middle. The CDR3 region is CASSLNRQTQETQYF. CDR3 nucleotides: TGTGCCAGCAGTTTAAATAGGCAGACCCAAGAGACCCAGTACTTC. Drawing the rest from reference TRBV28 and TRBJ2-5, the complete variable domain is DVKVTQSSRYLVKRTGEKVFLECVQDMDHENMFWYRQDPGLGLRLIYFSYDVKMKEKGDIPEGYSVSREKKERFSLILESASTNQTSMYLCASSLNRQTQETQYFGPGTRLLVL.

Many counts were recorded for this clonotype. The J gene is TRBJ2-7, the V gene TRBV7-9; 7 nucleotides agree with TRBD2. Germline assignment: CDR1 SEHNR and CDR2 FQNEAQ (reference sequence). The CDR3 covers 15 residues. V shed 6 bases, J shed 5 bases, and the junction held 13 bases outside the gene matches. CDR3 in DNA: TGTGCCAGCAGTATAACTCCGGGACTACGTCACGAGCAGTACTTC. Amino acid sequence: CASSITPGLRHEQYF.

The chain is built from TRBV7-2 and TRBJ2-5, with TRBD1 matching 8 bases. CDR3 length equals 16 residues. V lost 5 bases, J lost 5 bases, and 13 bases stayed unmatched. Germline CDR1 and CDR2: SGHTA and FQGNSA. CDR3 DNA: TGTGCCAGCAGCCCCCAGGGGGCAGGGGTCTCGGAGACCCAGTACTTC. Translated: CASSPQGAGVSETQYF.

The chain couples TRBV5-4 to TRBJ2-1; 8 bases agree with TRBD2. Trimming at V came to 7 bases and at J to 5 bases, leaving 8 bases not matched to a gene. The CDR3 has 14 amino acids. Germline CDR1 reads SGHNT; CDR2 reads YYREEE (reference sequence). In nucleotides, the CDR3 is TGTGCCAGCTTGGAAACGGGAGGGGACAATGAGCAGTTCTTC. Translation gives CASLETGGDNEQFF.

The V and J genes are TRBV29-1 and TRBJ1-2, with no clear D. V shed 6 bases and J shed 2 bases, with 10 bases lying between them. The CDR3 totals 12 residues. CDR1 and CDR2 (germline): SQVTM, ANQGSEA. This chain's CDR3 is CSVTDGNYGYTF. The CDR3 nucleotides read TGCAGCGTAACGGACGGGAACTATGGCTACACCTTC.

This chain links TRBV6-5 with TRBJ2-2; D ambiguous. CDR1 is MNHEY, CDR2 SVGAGI, per germline. This CDR3 spans 14 amino acids. V gave up 3 bases and J gave up 3 bases, with 8 bases separating them. CDR3 DNA: TGTGCCAGCAGTTATAAGACGTACACCGGGGAGCTGTTTTTT. Protein sequence: CASSYKTYTGELFF.

This clonotype was counted only a few times. This chain's CDR3 is CSARAGGLRLTNTGELFF. DNA for the CDR3: TGCAGTGCTAGGGCAGGGGGGCTGAGACTAACTAACACCGGGGAGCTGTTTTTT. This chain links TRBV20-1 with TRBJ2-2, with D possibly being TRBD1 (7 bases). Germline V gene lookup returns CDR1 DFQATT and CDR2 SNEGSKA (reference sequence). Trimming pared 3 bases from V and 2 bases from J, leaving 22 bases between. CDR3 length equals 18 residues.

For this clonotype: This may arise from a read error, as a much more abundant clone is one base away. This CDR3 fails to terminate in the conserved phenylalanine or tryptophan, so it likely reflects a read error. The chain is built from TRBV18 and TRBJ1-4, with D possibly matching TRBD1 (5 bases). The CDR3 spans 13 residues. Germline CDR1 reads KGHSH; CDR2 reads LQKENI. Between the trimmed V and J ends, which lost 5 bases and 5 bases, there was a span of 9 bases. The CDR3 loop reads CASSGAENEKLFS. DNA for the CDR3: TGTGCCAGCTCAGGGGCGGAGAATGAAAAACTGTTTTCT.

This clonotype was observed many times. The chain recombines TRBV6-5 with TRBJ2-7, with a weak D call TRBD1 (5 bases). Germline V gives CDR1 MNHEY, CDR2 SVGAGI. The CDR3 totals 13 residues. Trimming removed 2 bases at V and 3 bases at J, with 8 bases between. The CDR3 is CASSYQQGYEQYF. The CDR3 coding sequence is TGTGCCAGCAGTTACCAGCAGGGCTACGAGCAGTACTTC.

V gene TRBV29-1 combines with J gene TRBJ2-1; 10 bases match TRBD2. The germline CDR1 and CDR2 sequences are SQVTM and ANQGSEA. The CDR3 length is 16 residues. Trimming at V came to 7 bases and at J to 2 bases, leaving 11 bases not matched to a gene. The CDR3 DNA is TGCAGCGGTCGTTTAGGGACTAGCGAGGCCTACAATGAGCAGTTCTTC. It encodes CSGRLGTSEAYNEQFF.

This clonotype was observed a handful of times. The rearrangement joins TRBV6-1 to TRBJ1-6, with a tentative D call TRBD1 (5 bases). The CDR3 is 16 residues long. In germline, CDR1 is MNHNS, CDR2 SASEGT. The ends were cut back, 8 bases at V and 4 bases at J, with 18 bases in the middle. The CDR3 DNA reads as TGTGCCAGCCGGCGGCAGGGCCCTCCTTATAATTCACCCCTCCACTTT. Translation: CASRRQGPPYNSPLHF.

At least ten counts were recorded for this clonotype. The chain links TRBV11-2 to TRBJ2-5; D gene uncertain. The germline V gene encodes CDR1 SGHAT and CDR2 FQNNGV. V was shortened by 5 bases and J by 1 base, with 11 bases between the two germline ends. The CDR3 runs to 14 residues. Here the CDR3 reads CASSRSRIQETQYF. CDR3 DNA: TGTGCCAGCAGCCGCAGCCGGATCCAAGAGACCCAGTACTTC.

The rearrangement uses TRBV7-9 and TRBJ1-6, with TRBD1 as a possible D gene (6 bases). CDR3 size: 14 residues. Germline V CDR1 and CDR2: SEHNR, FQNEAQ (reference sequence). Trimming removed 5 bases at V and 10 bases at J, with 15 bases between. The CDR3 coding sequence is TGTGCCAGCAGCGTCGGGGACATTCTCTCACCCCTCCACTTT. It codes for CASSVGDILSPLHF.

Only a few counts were recorded for this clonotype. V usage is TRBV5-6 and J usage is TRBJ1-1; D may be TRBD1 (6 bases). Deletions cut 6 bases from V and 0 bases from J, with 18 bases between. Germline lookup yields CDR1 SGHDT and CDR2 YYEEEE. CDR3 length: 16 amino acids. The CDR3 DNA reads as TGTGCCAGCAACCTCAAGGGCGGACAGATGAACACTGAAGCTTTCTTT. Encoded protein: CASNLKGGQMNTEAFF. The whole variable domain, filled in from reference TRBV5-6 and TRBJ1-1, reads DAGVTQSPTHLIKTRGQQVTLRCSPKSGHDTVSWYQQALGQGPQFIFQYYEEEERQRGNFPDRFSGHQFPNYSSELNVNALLLGDSALYLCASNLKGGQMNTEAFFGQGTRLTVV.

The genes are TRBV6-2 or TRBV6-3 and TRBJ2-7; D is undetermined. From germline, CDR1 is MNHEY and CDR2 SVGEGT. The length of the CDR3 is 14 residues. The V gene lost 4 bases and the J gene lost 3 bases, with 13 bases spanning the gap. This CDR3 reads CASSSHPFCYEQYF. The CDR3 DNA reads TGTGCCAGCAGTTCCCACCCCTTCTGCTACGAGCAGTACTTC.

For this clonotype: A much more abundant neighbour one base away suggests this may be a read error. The chain is built from TRBV7-9 and TRBJ1-5; no clear D gene. Germline CDR1 is SEHNR and CDR2 is FQNEAQ (reference sequence). The CDR3 contains 14 residues. Trimming removed 4 bases at V and 7 bases at J, with 14 bases between. The CDR3 spells CASSSFQAGQPQHF. The DNA for the CDR3 is TGTGCCAGCAGCTCGTTCCAGGCGGGGCAGCCCCAGCATTTT.

This clonotype was observed many times. The chain joins TRBV11-2 to TRBJ2-3, with D possibly matching TRBD1 (6 bases). The CDR3 loop spans 14 amino acids. Germline V CDR1 and CDR2: SGHAT, FQNNGV. V was trimmed by 4 bases and J by 2 bases, leaving 10 bases between them. The CDR3 loop is CASSSDRYTDTQYF. CDR3 sequence (DNA): TGTGCCAGCAGCTCGGACAGATACACAGATACGCAGTATTTT.

The chain uses TRBV28 and TRBJ1-5; D remains ambiguous. CDR1 and CDR2 from the germline V gene are MDHEN and SYDVKM. The CDR3 runs 13 residues. Trimming shortened V by 7 bases and J by 4 bases, and 11 bases separated the two germline ends. The DNA of the CDR3 is TGTGCCAGCAAAGTCCTGTGGAATCAGCCCCAGCATTTT. Translated: CASKVLWNQPQHF.

J is TRBJ1-1 and V is TRBV7-9; no clear D gene. The V and J ends lost 4 bases and 7 bases respectively, with 31 bases between them. The CDR3 sequence is 19 residues long. Germline CDR1 is SEHNR and CDR2 is FQNEAQ (reference sequence). The CDR3 DNA is TGTGCCAGCAGCTCCCCACCGGTGGGGTCCGCTGGGAAACGGGGTGAAGCTTTCTTT. Its translation is CASSSPPVGSAGKRGEAFF.